A selection of T cell receptor beta chains follows, all from one sample in a study of identical twins. TCRdb reprocessed the 5' RACE reads with MiXCR, giving one entry per CDR3 protein. The repertoire has approximately 600,000 distinct CDR3 sequences, nearly 10% of them found once; the top ten carry around 3.1%. These sequences were also reported in another study, on yellow fever vaccine responses in identical twins.

Sequencing was done on a sample of PBMCs. All receptors come from a woman in her late teens or twenties in good health. The CDR3 runs from the conserved cysteine through the conserved F or W. The order of the fields is V gene, D gene, clone size, J gene, CDR3 DNA, CDR3 protein. A D gene is named only where the DNA matches it firmly. Clone size is shown for a subset of rows, as once, few, many or a class of expanded clone.

TRBV10-3	TRBD2	many	TRBJ2-7	TGTGCCATCAGGGGACTAGCGGGAGGATCGACCTACGAGCAGTACTTC	CAIRGLAGGSTYEQYF
TRBV7-3	NA	NA	TRBJ2-1	TGTGCCAGCAGCCCCCGGACGGGCCAGCACAATGAGCAGTTCTTC	CASSPRTGQHNEQFF
TRBV11-3	TRBD2	few	TRBJ2-3	TGTGCCAGCAGCTTAAGCCAGCGGGAGACAGATACGCAGTATTTT	CASSLSQRETDTQYF
TRBV5-1	NA	many	TRBJ2-3	TGCGCCAGCAGCGAAGCGGAAACGACAGATACGCAGTATTTT	CASSEAETTDTQYF
TRBV5-1	TRBD2	many	TRBJ2-4	TGCGCCAGCAGCCACTCTCCGGGGGGGGTAAACATTCAGTACTTC	CASSHSPGGVNIQYF
TRBV6-2/TRBV6-3	NA	many	TRBJ1-1	TGTGCCAGCACGCAAACGCTGGGGCCTAACACTGAAGCTTTCTTT	CASTQTLGPNTEAFF
TRBV7-3	TRBD1	many	TRBJ2-1	TGTGCCAGCAGCCCGACAGGGGTTACGGACAATGAGCAGTTCTTC	CASSPTGVTDNEQFF
TRBV28	TRBD2	NA	TRBJ2-3	TGTGCCAGCAGTTTATCCGGGGGGTCCGCAGATACGCAGTATTTT	CASSLSGGSADTQYF
TRBV20-1	TRBD2	NA	TRBJ2-3	TGCAGTGCTAGCCGCCTAGCGGGAGACTCAGATACGCAGTATTTT	CSASRLAGDSDTQYF
TRBV5-1	NA	few	TRBJ2-1	TGCGCCAGCAGGTATCGGGAGTTACTCTACAATGAGCAGTTCTTC	CASRYRELLYNEQFF
TRBV4-3	TRBD2	few	TRBJ2-3	TGCGCCAGCAGCCAAGATCTAGCGGGAGCATCGGATACGCAGTATTTT	CASSQDLAGASDTQYF
TRBV6-5	NA	many	TRBJ2-1	TGTGCCAGCAGTTACGCATCTAGCCTTGGAAATGAGCAGTTCTTC	CASSYASSLGNEQFF
TRBV6-5	NA	few	TRBJ2-1	TGTGCCAGCAGTTACGGGCGCAGGGAAGGCAATGAGCAGTTCTTC	CASSYGRREGNEQFF
TRBV5-1	NA	NA	TRBJ2-7	TGCGCCAGCAGCTTTTCTGGCGGGCCTTCCTACGAGCAGTACTTC	CASSFSGGPSYEQYF
TRBV5-1	TRBD1	NA	TRBJ2-1	TGCGCCAGCAGCCTCCGGACAGGGGGCGGCGATGAGCAGTTCTTC	CASSLRTGGGDEQFF